A selection of T cell receptor beta chains follows, all from one sample in a study of T cell responses to AZD1222 COVID-19 vaccine. The method was immunoSEQ multiplex PCR; TCRdb's version includes in-frame clones alone and lacks a portion of them. Found here are 6,000 to 6,500 clones, approximately 87% of them singletons; the top ten hold over 15%. This specimen consisted of peripheral blood, obtained 28 days after the second AZD1222 dose. The receptors come from an adult who received the AZD1222 COVID-19 vaccine. The CDR3 runs from the conserved cysteine through the conserved F or W. Each record gives: clone size, V gene, CDR3 protein. Clone sizes are given selectively: once, few, many, or a class where the clone is expanded.

clone_size: .
v_call: TRBV4-3
cdr3_aa: CASSQDGEGDYGYTF

clone_size: .
v_call: TRBV7-9
cdr3_aa: CASSLIGRRESEAFF

clone_size: .
v_call: TRBV6-6
cdr3_aa: CASSYSPFRGNQPQHF

clone_size: once
v_call: TRBV30
cdr3_aa: CACRSDRNVLTF

clone_size: .
v_call: TRBV10-2
cdr3_aa: CASSENTEAFF

clone_size: .
v_call: TRBV7-3
cdr3_aa: CASSHGQGRTGELFF

clone_size: .
v_call: TRBV24-1
cdr3_aa: CATSVKETQYF

clone_size: .
v_call: TRBV12-3/TRBV12-4
cdr3_aa: CASSFPFSPLHF

clone_size: .
v_call: TRBV3-1/TRBV3-2
cdr3_aa: CASSFRTPNYGYTF

clone_size: .
v_call: TRBV4-1
cdr3_aa: CASSQATISNQPQHF

clone_size: large
v_call: TRBV10-3
cdr3_aa: CAIQRLAGGPYSYNEQFF

clone_size: .
v_call: TRBV7-8
cdr3_aa: CASSLGQGPRAYYGYTF

clone_size: .
v_call: TRBV9
cdr3_aa: CASSVGDSSAYEQYF

clone_size: .
v_call: TRBV5-1
cdr3_aa: CASSHTPPTGRMWQPQHF

clone_size: .
v_call: TRBV6-6
cdr3_aa: CASSYPAGEQYF

clone_size: .
v_call: TRBV3-1/TRBV3-2
cdr3_aa: CASSQDFFQIMKNIQYF

clone_size: few
v_call: TRBV6-5
cdr3_aa: CASSLPNYEQYF

clone_size: .
v_call: TRBV5-1
cdr3_aa: CASSLDPSPGELFF

clone_size: once
v_call: TRBV2
cdr3_aa: CASKVEGPYGYTF

clone_size: .
v_call: TRBV6-5
cdr3_aa: CASRKDRDTGELFF

clone_size: .
v_call: TRBV6-5
cdr3_aa: CASSWPQVSYGYTF

clone_size: .
v_call: TRBV6-5
cdr3_aa: CASSYTRVREQYF

clone_size: .
v_call: TRBV10-2
cdr3_aa: CASSPSLSEGEQFF

clone_size: .
v_call: TRBV7-6
cdr3_aa: CASSPSGANVLTF

clone_size: .
v_call: TRBV12-3/TRBV12-4
cdr3_aa: CASSMGLNEKLFF

clone_size: .
v_call: TRBV28
cdr3_aa: CASRAPASGRLFF

clone_size: .
v_call: TRBV7-3
cdr3_aa: CASRLDRGSNTEAFF

clone_size: .
v_call: TRBV7-9
cdr3_aa: CASSDYRVSQPQHF

clone_size: .
v_call: TRBV7-9
cdr3_aa: CASSIQESEAFF

clone_size: few
v_call: TRBV4-1
cdr3_aa: CASSQVGSSTEAFF

clone_size: .
v_call: TRBV2
cdr3_aa: CASRLLLYNEQFF

clone_size: .
v_call: TRBV5-4
cdr3_aa: CASSLRRGTDSYEQYF